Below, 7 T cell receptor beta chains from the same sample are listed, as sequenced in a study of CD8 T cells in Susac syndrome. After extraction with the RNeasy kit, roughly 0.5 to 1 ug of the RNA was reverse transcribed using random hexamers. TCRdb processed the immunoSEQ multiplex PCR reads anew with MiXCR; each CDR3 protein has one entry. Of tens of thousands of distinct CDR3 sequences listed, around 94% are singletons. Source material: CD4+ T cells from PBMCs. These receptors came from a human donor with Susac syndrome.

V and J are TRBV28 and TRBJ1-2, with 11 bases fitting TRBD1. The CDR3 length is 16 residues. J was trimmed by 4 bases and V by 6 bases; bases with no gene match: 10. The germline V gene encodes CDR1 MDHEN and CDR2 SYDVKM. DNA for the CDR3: TGTGCCAGCAGGTTCGACTTCGGGACAGGGGGCTATGGCTACACCTTC. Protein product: CASRFDFGTGGYGYTF.

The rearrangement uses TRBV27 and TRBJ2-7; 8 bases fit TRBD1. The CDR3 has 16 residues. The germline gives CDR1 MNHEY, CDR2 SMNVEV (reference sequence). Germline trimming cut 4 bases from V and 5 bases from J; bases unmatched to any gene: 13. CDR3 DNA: TGTGCCAGCAGTTATGGGGCGACAGGGGAGGTCAACGAGCAGTACTTC. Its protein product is CASSYGATGEVNEQYF.

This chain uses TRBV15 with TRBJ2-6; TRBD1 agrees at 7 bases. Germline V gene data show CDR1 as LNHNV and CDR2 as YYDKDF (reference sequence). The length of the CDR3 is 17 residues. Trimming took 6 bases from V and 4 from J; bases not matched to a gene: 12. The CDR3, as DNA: TGTGCCACCAGTAGTCTTACAGGGGCTGCCGGGGCCAACGTCCTGACTTTC. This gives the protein CATSSLTGAAGANVLTF.

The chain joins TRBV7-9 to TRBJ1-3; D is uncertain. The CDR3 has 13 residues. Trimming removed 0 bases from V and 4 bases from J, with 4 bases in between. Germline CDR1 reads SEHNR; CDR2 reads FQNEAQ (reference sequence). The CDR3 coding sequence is TGTGCCAGCAGCTTAGCAGGAGGAAACACCATATATTTT. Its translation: CASSLAGGNTIYF.

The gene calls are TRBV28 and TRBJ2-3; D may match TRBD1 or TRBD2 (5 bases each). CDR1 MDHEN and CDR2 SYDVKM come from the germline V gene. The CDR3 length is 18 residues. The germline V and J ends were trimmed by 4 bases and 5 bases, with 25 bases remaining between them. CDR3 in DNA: TGTGCCAGCAGTTCGGTCGTGGGGGTATCCCTCGTTGGAGATACGCAGTATTTT. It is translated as CASSSVVGVSLVGDTQYF.

CDR3 sequence (DNA): TGTGCCAGCAGCTGGACTAGCGGGGGGCAAGAGCAGTTCTTC. Its translation: CASSWTSGGQEQFF. The chain employs TRBV7-8 and TRBJ2-1; 14 nucleotides line up with TRBD2. The CDR3 loop spans 14 amino acids. Germline CDR1 and CDR2: SGHVS and FQNEAQ. V gave up 4 bases and J gave up 10 bases; unmatched junction bases: 3.

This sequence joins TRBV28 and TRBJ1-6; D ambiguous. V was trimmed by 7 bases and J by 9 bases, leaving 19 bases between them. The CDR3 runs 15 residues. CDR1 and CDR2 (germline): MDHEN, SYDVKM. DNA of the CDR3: TGTGCCAGCAACCTCAGACCCACTGTGATTTCACCCCTCCACTTT. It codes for CASNLRPTVISPLHF.